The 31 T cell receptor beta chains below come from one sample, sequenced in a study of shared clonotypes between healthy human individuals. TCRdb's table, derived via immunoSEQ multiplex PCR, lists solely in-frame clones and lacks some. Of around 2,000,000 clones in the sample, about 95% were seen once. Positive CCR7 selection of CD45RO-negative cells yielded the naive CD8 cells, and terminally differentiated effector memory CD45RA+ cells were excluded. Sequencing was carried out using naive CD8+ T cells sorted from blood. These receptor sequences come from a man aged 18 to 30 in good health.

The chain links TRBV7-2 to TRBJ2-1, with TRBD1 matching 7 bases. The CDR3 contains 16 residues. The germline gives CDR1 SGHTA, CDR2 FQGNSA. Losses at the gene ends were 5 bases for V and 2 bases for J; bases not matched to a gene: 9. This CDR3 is CASSRGGLGTYNEQFF. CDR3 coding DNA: TGTGCCAGCAGCCGAGGGGGCCTTGGGACCTACAATGAGCAGTTCTTC.

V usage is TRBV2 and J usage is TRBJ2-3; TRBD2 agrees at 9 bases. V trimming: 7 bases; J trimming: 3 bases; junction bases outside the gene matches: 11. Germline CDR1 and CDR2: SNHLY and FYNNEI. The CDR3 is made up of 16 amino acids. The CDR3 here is CASILSTSGMTDTQYF. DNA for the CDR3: TGTGCCAGCATCCTTTCGACTAGCGGTATGACAGATACGCAGTATTTT.

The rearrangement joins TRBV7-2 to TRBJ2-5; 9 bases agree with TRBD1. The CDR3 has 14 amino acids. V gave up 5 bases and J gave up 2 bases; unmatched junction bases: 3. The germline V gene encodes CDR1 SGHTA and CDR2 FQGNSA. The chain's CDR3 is CASSPGTGQETQYF. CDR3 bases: TGTGCCAGCAGCCCCGGGACAGGGCAAGAGACCCAGTACTTC.

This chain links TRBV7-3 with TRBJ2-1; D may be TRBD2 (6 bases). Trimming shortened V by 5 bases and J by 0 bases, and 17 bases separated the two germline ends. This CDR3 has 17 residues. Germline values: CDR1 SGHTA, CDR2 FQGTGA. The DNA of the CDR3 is TGTGCCAGCAGCCCCCAAAGGGGACTGGTCTCCTACAATGAGCAGTTCTTC. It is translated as CASSPQRGLVSYNEQFF.

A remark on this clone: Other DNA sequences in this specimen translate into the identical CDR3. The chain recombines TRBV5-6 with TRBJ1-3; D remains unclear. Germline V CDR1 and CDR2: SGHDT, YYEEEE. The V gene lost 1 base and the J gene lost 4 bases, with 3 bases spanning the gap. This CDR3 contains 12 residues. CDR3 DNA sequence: TGTGCCAGCAGCTTGTCCGGAAACACCATATATTTT. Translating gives CASSLSGNTIYF.

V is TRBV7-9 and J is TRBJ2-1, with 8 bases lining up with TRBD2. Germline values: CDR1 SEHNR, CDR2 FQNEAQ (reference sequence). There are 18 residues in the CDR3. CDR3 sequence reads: CAIEGTSPFMGSYNEQFF. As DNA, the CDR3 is TGTGCTATCGAGGGGACTAGTCCCTTTATGGGCTCCTACAATGAGCAGTTCTTC.

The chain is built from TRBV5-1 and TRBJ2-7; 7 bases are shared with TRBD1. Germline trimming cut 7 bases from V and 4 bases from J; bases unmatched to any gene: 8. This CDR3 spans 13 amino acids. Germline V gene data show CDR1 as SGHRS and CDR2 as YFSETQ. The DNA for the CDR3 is TGCGCCAGCCGGGACAGCTACGGGTACGAGCAGTACTTC. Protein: CASRDSYGYEQYF.

Here the CDR3 reads CASSSSGAGANVLTF. The CDR3, as DNA: TGTGCCAGCAGCTCCTCAGGGGCTGGGGCCAACGTCCTGACTTTC. The gene calls are TRBV9 and TRBJ2-6; possible D gene TRBD1, 6 bases. The CDR3 length is 15 residues. Germline CDR1 reads SGDLS; CDR2 reads YYNGEE. V was shortened by 4 bases and J by 2 bases, with 10 bases between the two germline ends.

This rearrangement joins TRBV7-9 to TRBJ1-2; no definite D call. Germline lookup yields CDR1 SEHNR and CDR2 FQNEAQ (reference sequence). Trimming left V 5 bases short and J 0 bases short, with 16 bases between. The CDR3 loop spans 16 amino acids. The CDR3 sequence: CASSARVYSTNYGYTF. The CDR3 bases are TGTGCCAGCAGCGCCCGGGTGTACAGTACTAACTATGGCTACACCTTC. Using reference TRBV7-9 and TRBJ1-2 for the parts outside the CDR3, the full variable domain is DTGVSQNPRHKITKRGQNVTFRCDPISEHNRLYWYRQTLGQGPEFLTYFQNEAQLEKSRLLSDRFSAERPKGSFSTLEIQRTEQGDSAMYLCASSARVYSTNYGYTFGSGTRLTVV.

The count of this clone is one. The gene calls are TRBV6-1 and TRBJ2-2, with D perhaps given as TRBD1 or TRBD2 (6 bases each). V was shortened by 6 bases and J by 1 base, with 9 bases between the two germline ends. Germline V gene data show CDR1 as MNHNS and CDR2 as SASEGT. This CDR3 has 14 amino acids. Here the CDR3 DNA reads TGTGCCAGCAGCGGGGGACAGAACACCGGGGAGCTGTTTTTT. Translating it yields CASSGGQNTGELFF.

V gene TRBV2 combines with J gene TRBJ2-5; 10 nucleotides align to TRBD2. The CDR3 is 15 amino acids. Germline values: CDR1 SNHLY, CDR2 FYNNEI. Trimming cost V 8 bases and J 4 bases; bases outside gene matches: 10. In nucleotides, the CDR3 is TGTGCCAGCGTGGGTGCTAGCGGGAGTTTAGAGACCCAGTACTTC. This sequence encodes CASVGASGSLETQYF.

The CDR3 region has the DNA TGCAGCGGTCTGACTAGCGGGTCCTACGAGCAGTACTTC. Its protein product is CSGLTSGSYEQYF. This chain connects TRBV29-1 to TRBJ2-7; 10 nucleotides match TRBD2. This CDR3 is 13 amino acids long. Germline-derived CDR1 and CDR2 are SQVTM and ANQGSEA. Losses at the gene ends were 7 bases for V and 1 base for J; bases not matched to a gene: 4.

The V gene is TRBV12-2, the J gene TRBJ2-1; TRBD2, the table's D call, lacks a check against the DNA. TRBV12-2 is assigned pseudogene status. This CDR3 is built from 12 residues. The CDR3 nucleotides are TGTGCAAGTCGCTTAATAGAGAATGAGCAGTTCTTC. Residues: CASRLIENEQFF.

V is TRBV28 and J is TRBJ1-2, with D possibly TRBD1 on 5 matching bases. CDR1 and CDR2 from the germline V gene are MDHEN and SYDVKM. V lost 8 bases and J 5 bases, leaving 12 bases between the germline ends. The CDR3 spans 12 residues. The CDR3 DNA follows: TGTGCCAGCCGACGGGGGGGATATGGCTACACCTTC. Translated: CASRRGGYGYTF.

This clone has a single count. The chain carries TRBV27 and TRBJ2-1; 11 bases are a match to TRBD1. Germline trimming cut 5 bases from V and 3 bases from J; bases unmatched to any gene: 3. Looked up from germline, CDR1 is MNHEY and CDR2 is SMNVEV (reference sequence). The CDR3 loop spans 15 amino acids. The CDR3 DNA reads TGTGCCAGCAGTATCGGGACAGGGGGCTACAATGAGCAGTTCTTC. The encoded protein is CASSIGTGGYNEQFF.

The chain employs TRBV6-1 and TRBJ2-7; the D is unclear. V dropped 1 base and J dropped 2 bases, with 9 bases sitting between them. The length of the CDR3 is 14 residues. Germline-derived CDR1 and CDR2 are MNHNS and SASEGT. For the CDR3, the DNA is TGTGCCAGCAGTGAAGATGGCGGTACCTACGAGCAGTACTTC. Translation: CASSEDGGTYEQYF.

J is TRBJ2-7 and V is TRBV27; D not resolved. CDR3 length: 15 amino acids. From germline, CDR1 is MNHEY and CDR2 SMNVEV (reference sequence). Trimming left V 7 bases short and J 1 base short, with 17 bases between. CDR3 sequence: CASKIGPAPSYEQYF. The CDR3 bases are TGTGCCAGCAAGATCGGTCCCGCGCCTTCCTACGAGCAGTACTTC.

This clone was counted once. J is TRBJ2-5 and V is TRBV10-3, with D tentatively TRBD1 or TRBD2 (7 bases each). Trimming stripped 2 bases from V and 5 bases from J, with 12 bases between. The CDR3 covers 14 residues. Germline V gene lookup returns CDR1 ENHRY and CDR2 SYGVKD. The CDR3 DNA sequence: TGTGCCATCAGTGAGACAGGGGAGGGGGAGACCCAGTACTTC. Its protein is CAISETGEGETQYF.

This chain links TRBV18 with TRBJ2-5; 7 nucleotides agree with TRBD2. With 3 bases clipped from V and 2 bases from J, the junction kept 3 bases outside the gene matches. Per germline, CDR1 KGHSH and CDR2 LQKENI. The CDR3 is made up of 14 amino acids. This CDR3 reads CASSPHGGQETQYF. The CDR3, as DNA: TGTGCCAGCTCACCGCACGGGGGGCAAGAGACCCAGTACTTC.

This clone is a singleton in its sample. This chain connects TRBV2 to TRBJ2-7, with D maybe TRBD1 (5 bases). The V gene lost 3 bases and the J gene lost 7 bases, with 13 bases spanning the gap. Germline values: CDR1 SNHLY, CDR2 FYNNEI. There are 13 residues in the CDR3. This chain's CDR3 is CASSDDSSGEQYF. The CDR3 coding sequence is TGTGCCAGCAGTGACGACAGCTCCGGGGAGCAGTACTTC.

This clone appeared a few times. DNA of the CDR3: TGCGCCAGCAGCTTGGATGCAGGGGGCTACGAGCAGTACTTC. This gives the protein CASSLDAGGYEQYF. The chain has TRBV5-1 and TRBJ2-7; TRBD1 agrees at 7 bases. The trim removed 0 bases at V and 3 bases at J, leaving 3 bases unmatched. The CDR3 has 14 amino acids. CDR1 and CDR2 from the germline V gene are SGHRS and YFSETQ.

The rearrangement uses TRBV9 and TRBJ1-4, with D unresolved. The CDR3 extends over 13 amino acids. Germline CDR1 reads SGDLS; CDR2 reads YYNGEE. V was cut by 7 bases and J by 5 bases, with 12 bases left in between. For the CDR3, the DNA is TGTGCCAGCCGGGCTGGAGGGAATGAAAAACTGTTTTTT. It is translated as CASRAGGNEKLFF.

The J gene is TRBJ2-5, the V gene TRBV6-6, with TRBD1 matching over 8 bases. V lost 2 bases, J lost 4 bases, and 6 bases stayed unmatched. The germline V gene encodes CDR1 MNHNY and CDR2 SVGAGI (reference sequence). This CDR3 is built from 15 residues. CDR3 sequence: CASSYSAGGRETQYF. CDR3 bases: TGTGCCAGCAGTTACAGCGCAGGGGGCCGAGAGACCCAGTACTTC.

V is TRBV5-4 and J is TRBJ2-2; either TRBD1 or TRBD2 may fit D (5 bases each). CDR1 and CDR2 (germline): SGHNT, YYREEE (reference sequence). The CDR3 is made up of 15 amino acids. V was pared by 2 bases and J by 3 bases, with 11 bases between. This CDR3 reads CASSFLGGDTGELFF. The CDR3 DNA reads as TGTGCCAGCAGCTTTCTTGGGGGTGACACCGGGGAGCTGTTTTTT.

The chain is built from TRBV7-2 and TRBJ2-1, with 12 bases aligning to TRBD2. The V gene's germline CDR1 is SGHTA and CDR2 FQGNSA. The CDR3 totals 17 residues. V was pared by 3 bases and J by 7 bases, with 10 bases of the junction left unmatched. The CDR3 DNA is TGTGCCAGCAGCTTCCTAGGACTAGCGGGAATTGAAAATGAGCAGTTCTTC. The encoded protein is CASSFLGLAGIENEQFF.

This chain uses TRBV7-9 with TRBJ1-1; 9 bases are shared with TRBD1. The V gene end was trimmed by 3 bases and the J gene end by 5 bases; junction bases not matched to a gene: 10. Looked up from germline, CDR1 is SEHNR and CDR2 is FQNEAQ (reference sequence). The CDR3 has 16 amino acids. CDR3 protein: CASSFAPGQGGTEAFF. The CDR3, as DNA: TGTGCCAGCAGCTTCGCGCCGGGACAGGGAGGGACTGAAGCTTTCTTT.

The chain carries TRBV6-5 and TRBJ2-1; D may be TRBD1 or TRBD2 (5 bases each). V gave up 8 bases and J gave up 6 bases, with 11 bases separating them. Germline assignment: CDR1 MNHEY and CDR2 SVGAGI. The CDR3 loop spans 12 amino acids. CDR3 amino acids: CASRDLFNEQFF. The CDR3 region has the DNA TGTGCCAGCCGGGACCTATTCAATGAGCAGTTCTTC.

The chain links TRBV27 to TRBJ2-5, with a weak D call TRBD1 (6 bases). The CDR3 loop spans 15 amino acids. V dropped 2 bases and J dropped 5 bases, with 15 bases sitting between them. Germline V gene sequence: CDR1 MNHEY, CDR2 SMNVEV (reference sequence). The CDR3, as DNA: TGTGCCAGCAGTTTAAGAAGTGGCCAGGGGGAGACCCAGTACTTC. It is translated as CASSLRSGQGETQYF.

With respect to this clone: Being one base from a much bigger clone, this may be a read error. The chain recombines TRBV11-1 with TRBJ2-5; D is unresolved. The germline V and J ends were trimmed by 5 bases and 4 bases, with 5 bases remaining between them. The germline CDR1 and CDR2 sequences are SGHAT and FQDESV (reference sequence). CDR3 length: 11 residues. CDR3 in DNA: TGTGCCAGCAGCCTGGGAGAGACCCAGTACTTC. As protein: CASSLGETQYF. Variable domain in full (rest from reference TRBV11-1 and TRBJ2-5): EAEVAQSPRYKITEKSQAVAFWCDPISGHATLYWYRQILGQGPELLVQFQDESVVDDSQLPKDRFSAERLKGVDSTLKIQPAELGDSAMYLCASSLGETQYFGPGTRLLVL.

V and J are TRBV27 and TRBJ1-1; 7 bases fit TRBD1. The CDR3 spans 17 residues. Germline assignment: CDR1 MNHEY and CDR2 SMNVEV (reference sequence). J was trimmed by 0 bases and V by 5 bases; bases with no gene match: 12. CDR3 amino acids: CASSPTWTGGMNTEAFF. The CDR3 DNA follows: TGTGCCAGCAGTCCTACTTGGACAGGTGGAATGAACACTGAAGCTTTCTTT.

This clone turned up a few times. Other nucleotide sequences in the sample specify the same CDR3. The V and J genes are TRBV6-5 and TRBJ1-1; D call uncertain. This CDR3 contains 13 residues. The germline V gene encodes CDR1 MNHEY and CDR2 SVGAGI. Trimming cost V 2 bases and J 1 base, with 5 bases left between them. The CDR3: CASSYGRNTEAFF. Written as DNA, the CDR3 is TGTGCCAGCAGTTACGGTAGGAACACTGAAGCTTTCTTT.